Listed here are 26 T cell receptor beta chains from one sample, sequenced in a study of T-cell memory formation after mild COVID-19. A single record per CDR3 protein comes from TCRdb applying MiXCR to the 5' RACE reads. The sample consists of 270,000 or so distinct CDR3 sequences, 16% of them appearing once. Sample: PBMCs or a T cell subset sorted from them (not recorded which). The source is a man between 18 and 35 years old who had mild COVID-19 (a few samples of this study predate the infection). Cell type and time point are not known.

CDR3 bases: TGCGCCAGCAGCCCTGACAGGGGGCTTCAGCCCCAGCATTTT. This encodes CASSPDRGLQPQHF. The genes are TRBV5-1 and TRBJ1-5, with 10 nucleotides matching TRBD1. With V trimmed by 4 bases and J by 6 bases, 4 bases remained unmatched. The CDR3 consists of 14 residues. Germline assignment: CDR1 SGHRS and CDR2 YFSETQ.

In its sample, this clonotype was seen many times. CDR3 loop: CASSIRGESYNEQFF. As DNA, the CDR3 is TGCGCCAGCAGCATACGGGGGGAGTCCTACAATGAGCAGTTCTTC. The V and J genes are TRBV5-1 and TRBJ2-1, with 7 bases matching TRBD2. The germline V gene has CDR1 SGHRS and CDR2 YFSETQ. The CDR3 covers 15 residues. V gave up 4 bases and J gave up 1 base; unmatched junction bases: 5.

The chain links TRBV27 to TRBJ2-3; a possible D gene is TRBD1 (7 bases). The V end lost 8 bases, the J end lost 3 bases, and 18 bases lay between the germline ends. The CDR3 runs 15 residues. CDR1 is MNHEY and CDR2 is SMNVEV in the germline V gene (reference sequence). The CDR3 DNA follows: TGTGCCAGCTTTGACAGGGACGGGGGTACAGATACGCAGTATTTT. Protein sequence: CASFDRDGGTDTQYF.

V is TRBV6-5 and J is TRBJ1-6; 9 bases agree with TRBD1. CDR3 length equals 15 residues. Germline lookup yields CDR1 MNHEY and CDR2 SVGAGI. V shed 7 bases, J shed 10 bases, and the junction held 11 bases outside the gene matches. CDR3 nucleotides: TGTGCCAGCACCAGGATACAGGGGGCAGGATCACCCCTCCACTTT. This gives the protein CASTRIQGAGSPLHF.

The gene calls are TRBV6-5 and TRBJ1-2; 9 nucleotides match TRBD1. Germline assignment: CDR1 MNHEY and CDR2 SVGAGI. This CDR3 region has 14 residues. Trimming took 5 bases from V and 6 from J; bases not matched to a gene: 7. Here the CDR3 DNA reads TGTGCCAGCAGTCCCGGGACAGGGTTTCATGGCTACACCTTC. It codes for CASSPGTGFHGYTF.

This clonotype was detected only a few times. The chain has TRBV19 and TRBJ2-4, with TRBD1 as a possible D gene (6 bases). There are 14 residues in the CDR3. Germline V gives CDR1 LNHDA, CDR2 SQIVND (reference sequence). V dropped 8 bases and J dropped 7 bases, with 18 bases sitting between them. The CDR3: CASGEQGFKNIQYF. CDR3 DNA sequence: TGTGCCAGTGGAGAACAGGGCTTTAAGAACATTCAGTACTTC. Full variable domain (outside the CDR3, taken from reference TRBV19 and TRBJ2-4): DGGITQSPKYLFRKEGQNVTLSCEQNLNHDAMYWYRQDPGQGLRLIYYSQIVNDFQKGDIAEGYSVSREKKESFPLTVTSAQKNPTAFYLCASGEQGFKNIQYFGAGTRLSVL.

This clonotype occurred a few times. The J gene is TRBJ2-3, the V gene TRBV6-1; possible D gene TRBD1, 7 bases. Germline values: CDR1 MNHNS, CDR2 SASEGT. V was clipped by 3 bases and J by 6 bases, with 16 bases between them. The CDR3 has 15 amino acids. CDR3 in amino acids: CASSEVEGAWDTQYF. DNA for the CDR3: TGTGCCAGCAGTGAGGTGGAGGGGGCATGGGATACGCAGTATTTT.

This chain links TRBV7-3 with TRBJ2-2, with 8 bases identical to TRBD1. Germline V CDR1 and CDR2: SGHTA, FQGTGA. V was pared by 5 bases and J by 3 bases, with 5 bases of the junction left unmatched. The CDR3 loop spans 15 amino acids. The CDR3 loop reads CASSPDRGYTGELFF. The CDR3 nucleotides are TGTGCCAGCAGCCCCGACAGGGGTTACACCGGGGAGCTGTTTTTT.

This clonotype was recorded a few times. The V and J genes are TRBV7-2 and TRBJ2-5; 9 nucleotides line up with TRBD2. This CDR3 comprises 16 residues. CDR1 and CDR2 from the germline V gene are SGHTA and FQGNSA. V lost 4 bases, J lost 3 bases, and 9 bases stayed unmatched. The CDR3 sequence: CASSSSLASGEETQYF. The CDR3 nucleotides read TGTGCCAGCAGCTCGTCCCTGGCTAGCGGGGAAGAGACCCAGTACTTC. Full variable domain (outside the CDR3, taken from reference TRBV7-2 and TRBJ2-5): GAGVSQSPSNKVTEKGKDVELRCDPISGHTALYWYRQSLGQGLEFLIYFQGNSAPDKSGLPSDRFSAERTGGSVSTLTIQRTQQEDSAVYLCASSSSLASGEETQYFGPGTRLLVL.

The chain links TRBV15 to TRBJ2-5; perhaps TRBD1 as D (6 bases). This CDR3 is 15 amino acids long. Trimming shortened V by 0 bases and J by 4 bases, and 12 bases separated the two germline ends. Germline CDR1 and CDR2: LNHNV and YYDKDF (reference sequence). The CDR3: CATSRDPGGGETQYF. The CDR3 DNA sequence: TGTGCCACCAGCAGAGATCCTGGGGGCGGAGAGACCCAGTACTTC.

This CDR3 is CASSQAPGQGATEAFF. CDR3 DNA sequence: TGCGCCAGCAGCCAAGCCCCCGGGCAGGGCGCCACTGAAGCTTTCTTT. The rearrangement joins TRBV4-1 to TRBJ1-1; a possible D gene is TRBD1 (5 bases). V lost 1 base and J lost 4, with 16 bases in between. The CDR3 runs to 16 residues. Germline lookup yields CDR1 MGHRA and CDR2 YSYEKL.

The chain carries TRBV24-1 and TRBJ2-2, with D unclear. Deletions cut 3 bases from V and 11 bases from J, with 12 bases between. This CDR3 comprises 13 residues. From germline, CDR1 is KGHDR and CDR2 SFDVKD. The CDR3 DNA is TGTGCCACCAGTGATATACACTCTAAAGAGCTGTTTTTT. Its protein is CATSDIHSKELFF.

The rearrangement uses TRBV9 and TRBJ2-7; D is undetermined. The V end was cut by 3 bases, the J end by 7 bases, with 5 bases between. Germline V gene data show CDR1 as SGDLS and CDR2 as YYNGEE. CDR3 length: 10 residues. As DNA, the CDR3 is TGTGCCAGCAGCGATGTGGAGCAGTACTTC. Amino acids: CASSDVEQYF.

This clonotype was observed a handful of times. CDR3 protein: CASSQDPSSSYEQYF. CDR3 in DNA: TGCGCCAGCAGCCAAGACCCCAGTAGCTCCTACGAGCAGTACTTC. The chain links TRBV4-3 to TRBJ2-7; D not certain. This CDR3 contains 15 residues. V lost 0 bases to trimming and J lost 0 bases, with 9 bases between them. The germline V gene has CDR1 LGHNA and CDR2 YSLEER.

The rearrangement joins TRBV2 to TRBJ2-2; perhaps TRBD2 as D (6 bases). Trimming took 4 bases from V and 4 from J, leaving 13 bases between them. Germline V gene sequence: CDR1 SNHLY, CDR2 FYNNEI. CDR3 length equals 15 residues. In nucleotides, the CDR3 is TGTGCCAGCAGTGTGAGCGGGTGGGGCACCGGGGAGCTGTTTTTT. It translates to CASSVSGWGTGELFF.

The table lists this clonotype with a few counts. This chain joins TRBV5-1 and TRBJ2-3; 10 bases match TRBD1. The germline CDR1 and CDR2 sequences are SGHRS and YFSETQ. This CDR3 spans 15 amino acids. The V segment lost 3 bases and the J segment 4 bases; nucleotides outside the gene matches: 5. CDR3 in DNA: TGCGCCAGCAGCTCCCGGGACAGGGGCGCAGATACGCAGTATTTT. It translates to CASSSRDRGADTQYF.

This chain uses TRBV4-3 with TRBJ1-1, with 8 nucleotides matching TRBD1. The CDR3 has 15 residues. V shed 4 bases and J 4 bases; nucleotides not matched to a gene: 8. The germline CDR1 and CDR2 sequences are LGHNA and YSLEER. The chain's CDR3 is CASSRRTGRGTEAFF. CDR3 DNA: TGCGCCAGCAGCCGACGGACAGGGAGAGGCACTGAAGCTTTCTTT.

This chain uses TRBV20-1 with TRBJ2-2, with 7 nucleotides matching TRBD2. Germline CDR1 reads DFQATT; CDR2 reads SNEGSKA (reference sequence). Losses at the gene ends were 3 bases for V and 2 bases for J; bases not matched to a gene: 12. The CDR3 spans 17 residues. The CDR3 DNA reads as TGCAGTGCTAGCCCGGGGCGGGGGACCCTTAACACCGGGGAGCTGTTTTTT. It is translated as CSASPGRGTLNTGELFF.

This clonotype appeared a few times. This rearrangement joins TRBV6-2 or TRBV6-3 to TRBJ2-7, with TRBD2 as a possible D gene (5 bases). V was cut by 9 bases and J by 6 bases, with 18 bases left in between. This CDR3 has 13 amino acids. In germline, CDR1 is MNHEY, CDR2 SVGEGT. CDR3 sequence: CASSPSSGIEQYV. In DNA form, the CDR3 reads TGTGCCAGTTCTCCCTCATCCGGGATCGAGCAGTACGTC.

This clonotype showed up just once. The rearrangement links TRBV5-5 to TRBJ2-7; D unclear. The ends were cut back, 1 base at V and 1 base at J, with 6 bases in the middle. The CDR3 totals 13 residues. The V gene's germline CDR1 is SGHKS and CDR2 YYEKEE (reference sequence). DNA for the CDR3: TGTGCCAGCAGCTTGACAGTTTCCTACGAGCAGTACGTC. Translating gives CASSLTVSYEQYV.

This clonotype was recorded a few times. This chain joins TRBV20-1 and TRBJ2-7; D not resolved. V lost 5 bases to trimming and J lost 2 bases, with 10 bases between them. The CDR3 spans 12 residues. From germline, CDR1 is DFQATT and CDR2 SNEGSKA (reference sequence). For the CDR3, the DNA is TGCAGTGCTGCTCCGGATCCCTACGAGCAGTACTTC. Protein product: CSAAPDPYEQYF.

In its sample, this clonotype was seen a few times. This chain connects TRBV29-1 to TRBJ1-2, with a possible D match to TRBD1 (5 bases). Germline loops: CDR1 SQVTM, CDR2 ANQGSEA. The CDR3 is made up of 10 amino acids. V was shortened by 6 bases and J by 6 bases, with 8 bases between the two germline ends. The chain's CDR3 is CSVDMNGYTF. CDR3 DNA sequence: TGCAGCGTGGACATGAATGGCTACACCTTC.

This chain uses TRBV19 with TRBJ2-1; 10 bases agree with TRBD1. V lost 4 bases to trimming and J lost 1 base; unmatched junction nucleotides: 1. CDR3 length equals 15 residues. Germline values: CDR1 LNHDA, CDR2 SQIVND (reference sequence). CDR3 in DNA: TGTGCCAGTAGTAGGACAGGGGGGTCCTACAATGAGCAGTTCTTC. Residues: CASSRTGGSYNEQFF.

This clonotype has just a few counts. This chain joins TRBV29-1 and TRBJ2-3; possibly TRBD1 or TRBD2 for D (5 bases each). Deletions cut 2 bases from V and 4 bases from J, with 13 bases between. Germline CDR1 reads SQVTM; CDR2 reads ANQGSEA. The CDR3 has 14 amino acids. The CDR3 protein is CSVERGTGPDTQYF. The DNA of the CDR3 is TGCAGCGTTGAACGAGGAACGGGGCCAGATACGCAGTATTTT.

V and J are TRBV6-6 and TRBJ2-5, with 10 bases lining up with TRBD2. Per the germline V gene, CDR1 is MNHNY and CDR2 is SVGAGI (reference sequence). Trimming removed 4 bases from V and 5 bases from J; junction bases left unmatched: 13. The CDR3 is 17 amino acids. Here the CDR3 DNA reads TGTGCCAGCAGTTCAAAAAGCGGGGGGGCCGAGATGGAGACCCAGTACTTC. Protein product: CASSSKSGGAEMETQYF.

The J gene is TRBJ2-7, the V gene TRBV6-5; D is undetermined. Germline V lookup: CDR1 MNHEY, CDR2 SVGAGI. There are 14 residues in the CDR3. V was pared by 5 bases and J by 6 bases, with 17 bases between. CDR3 bases: TGTGCCAGCAGTGCCACCGGGCCTCGAGGCGAGCAGTACGTC. Its protein product is CASSATGPRGEQYV.